The source of this T cell receptor beta chain is a study of blood T cell repertoires in COVID-19. In the study overall: Acute and convalescent COVID-19 samples came from the United States, Italy and Spain. Nucleic acid was either cDNA or gDNA, and it came from T cells, B-cell-depleted T cells, or PBMCs.

Looked up from germline, CDR1 is SGHTA and CDR2 is FQGNSA. V lost 4 bases to trimming and J lost 2 bases, with 9 bases between them. The CDR3 is 13 residues long. Per the original methods: Reference gene primer amplification yielded estimated nucleated cell counts. Sequenced by immunoSEQ multiplex PCR; TCRdb stores in-frame clones only, minus some. V and J calls plus clone size are reproduced from that table; the DNA served to infer D and trimming. The profile covers around 300,000 clones, with around nine tenths appearing a single time and around 4% taken by the ten largest. The material sequenced was peripheral blood. The genes are TRBV7-2 and TRBJ2-7; maybe TRBD2 (5 bases). This TCR derives from a woman in her forties or fifties with active or convalescent COVID-19. In nucleotides, the CDR3 is TGTGCCAGCAGCTCCACCGGGGCCTACGAGCAGTACTTC. Translated, it gives CASSSTGAYEQYF.